This T cell receptor beta chain was recorded in a study of blood T cells in healthy people across ages. Study-level points and caveats: There was a strong correlation between TCR beta diversity and naive T cell percentage.

PBMCs, at least 6.5 million per sample, were isolated. Through a sample-barcoded 5' primer and a J-beta primer mix, a second PCR was run for roughly 7 to 12 cycles. Using its own MiXCR run on the 5' RACE reads, TCRdb lists one record per CDR3 protein. Of 1,300,000 or so distinct CDR3 sequences in the sample, approximately 59% were seen once. The sample holds one count of this clonotype. Its antigen is not known. The CDR3 runs to 15 residues. In germline, CDR1 is SGHRS, CDR2 YFSETQ. V was trimmed by 4 bases and J by 2 bases, leaving 15 bases between them. This chain connects TRBV5-1 to TRBJ2-5; the D gene is possibly TRBD2 (5 bases). The sequencing input was blood. The clonotype comes from a man younger than 30 in good health. DNA of the CDR3: TGCGCCAGCAGCCCGCGAGAGGGATTGCAAGAGACCCAGTACTTC. It yields the protein CASSPREGLQETQYF.